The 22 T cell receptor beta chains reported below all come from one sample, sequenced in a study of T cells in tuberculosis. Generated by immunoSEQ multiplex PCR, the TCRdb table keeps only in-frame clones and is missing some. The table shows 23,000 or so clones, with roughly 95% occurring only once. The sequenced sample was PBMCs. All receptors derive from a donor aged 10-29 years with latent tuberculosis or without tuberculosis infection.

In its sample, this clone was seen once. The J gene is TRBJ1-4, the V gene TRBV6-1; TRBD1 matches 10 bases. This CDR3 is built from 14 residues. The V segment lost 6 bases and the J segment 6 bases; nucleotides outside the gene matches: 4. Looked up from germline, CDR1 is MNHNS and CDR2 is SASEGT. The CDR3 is CASSRTGGDEKLFF. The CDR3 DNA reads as TGTGCCAGCAGCCGGACAGGGGGTGATGAAAAACTGTTTTTT.

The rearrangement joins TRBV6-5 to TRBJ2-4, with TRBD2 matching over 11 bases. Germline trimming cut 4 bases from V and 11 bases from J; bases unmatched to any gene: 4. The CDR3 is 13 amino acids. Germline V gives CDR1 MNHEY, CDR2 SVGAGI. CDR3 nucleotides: TGTGCCAGCAGTTTAACTAGCGGGGGTGTTCAGTACTTC. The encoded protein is CASSLTSGGVQYF.

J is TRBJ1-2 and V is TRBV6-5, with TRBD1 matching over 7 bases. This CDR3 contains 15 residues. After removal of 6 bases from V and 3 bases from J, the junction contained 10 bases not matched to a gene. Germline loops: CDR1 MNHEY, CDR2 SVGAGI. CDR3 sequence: CASRAYGTADYGYTF. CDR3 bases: TGTGCCAGCAGGGCCTACGGGACAGCCGACTATGGCTACACCTTC.

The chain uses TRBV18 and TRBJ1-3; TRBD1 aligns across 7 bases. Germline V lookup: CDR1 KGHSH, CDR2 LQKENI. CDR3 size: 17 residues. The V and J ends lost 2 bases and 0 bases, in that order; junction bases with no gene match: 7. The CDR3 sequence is CASSPFGQDPSGNTIYF. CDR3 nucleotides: TGTGCCAGCTCACCATTTGGACAGGACCCCTCTGGAAACACCATATATTTT. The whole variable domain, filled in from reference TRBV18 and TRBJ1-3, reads NAGVMQNPRHLVRRRGQEARLRCSPMKGHSHVYWYRQLPEEGLKFMVYLQKENIIDESGMPKERFSAEFPKEGPSILRIQQVVRGDSAAYFCASSPFGQDPSGNTIYFGEGSWLTVV.

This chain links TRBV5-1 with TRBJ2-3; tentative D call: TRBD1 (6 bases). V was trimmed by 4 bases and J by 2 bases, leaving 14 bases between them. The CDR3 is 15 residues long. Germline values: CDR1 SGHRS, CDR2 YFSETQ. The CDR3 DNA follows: TGCGCCAGCAGCCAGACAGGACAGACCACAGATACGCAGTATTTT. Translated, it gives CASSQTGQTTDTQYF.

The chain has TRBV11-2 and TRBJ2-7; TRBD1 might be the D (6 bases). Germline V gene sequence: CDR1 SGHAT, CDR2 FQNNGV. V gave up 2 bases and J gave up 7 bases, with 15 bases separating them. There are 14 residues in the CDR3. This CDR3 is CASSLTTGLWEQYF. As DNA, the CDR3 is TGTGCCAGCAGCTTAACCACAGGGCTTTGGGAGCAGTACTTC.

CDR3 nucleotides: TGTGCCAGCAGGAGCACTAGCAATCAGCCCCAGCATTTT. This gives the protein CASRSTSNQPQHF. The rearrangement uses TRBV6-1 and TRBJ1-5; D uncertain. The germline V gene encodes CDR1 MNHNS and CDR2 SASEGT. With 6 bases removed from V and 0 bases from J, the gap between germline ends came to 6 bases. The CDR3 is 13 amino acids.

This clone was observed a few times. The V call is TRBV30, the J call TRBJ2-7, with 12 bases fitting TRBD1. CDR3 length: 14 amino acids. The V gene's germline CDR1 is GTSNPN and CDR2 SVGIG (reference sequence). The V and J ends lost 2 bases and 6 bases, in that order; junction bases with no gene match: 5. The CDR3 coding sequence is TGTGCCTGGAGTAGGGACAGGGGGCGCGGCGAGCAGTACTTC. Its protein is CAWSRDRGRGEQYF.

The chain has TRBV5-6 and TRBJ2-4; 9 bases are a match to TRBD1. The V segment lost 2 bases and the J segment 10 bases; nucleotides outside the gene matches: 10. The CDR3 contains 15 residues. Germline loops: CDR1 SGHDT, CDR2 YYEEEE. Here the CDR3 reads CASSFHRGLQYIQYF. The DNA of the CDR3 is TGTGCCAGCAGCTTCCACAGGGGGCTGCAGTATATTCAGTACTTC.

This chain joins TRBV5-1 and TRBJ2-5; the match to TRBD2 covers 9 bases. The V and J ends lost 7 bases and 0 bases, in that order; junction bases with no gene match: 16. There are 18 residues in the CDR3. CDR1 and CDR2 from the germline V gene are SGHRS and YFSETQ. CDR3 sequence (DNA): TGCGCCAGCGCATCCCTGGCGGGGGGGGCCCAAAACCAAGAGACCCAGTACTTC. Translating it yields CASASLAGGAQNQETQYF.

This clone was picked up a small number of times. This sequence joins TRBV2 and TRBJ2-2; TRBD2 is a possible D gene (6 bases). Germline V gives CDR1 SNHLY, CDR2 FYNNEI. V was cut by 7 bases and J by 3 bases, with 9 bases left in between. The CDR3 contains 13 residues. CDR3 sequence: CASIGGDTGELFF. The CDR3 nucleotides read TGTGCCAGCATAGGCGGGGACACCGGGGAGCTGTTTTTT. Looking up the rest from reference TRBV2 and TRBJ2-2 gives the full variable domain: EPEVTQTPSHQVTQMGQEVILRCVPISNHLYFYWYRQILGQKVEFLVSFYNNEISEKSEIFDDQFSVERPDGSNFTLKIRSTKLEDSAMYFCASIGGDTGELFFGEGSRLTVL.

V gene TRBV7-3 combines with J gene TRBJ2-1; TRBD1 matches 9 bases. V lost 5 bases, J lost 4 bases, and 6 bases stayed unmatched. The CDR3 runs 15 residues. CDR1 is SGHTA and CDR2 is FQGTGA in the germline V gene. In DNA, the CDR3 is TGTGCCAGCAGCCCCGGACAGGGGAGATACAATGAGCAGTTCTTC. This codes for CASSPGQGRYNEQFF.

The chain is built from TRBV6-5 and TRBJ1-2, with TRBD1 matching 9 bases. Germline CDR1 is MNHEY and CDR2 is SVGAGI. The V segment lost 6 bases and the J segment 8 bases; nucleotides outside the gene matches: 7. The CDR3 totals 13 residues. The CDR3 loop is CASRIQGAPGYTF. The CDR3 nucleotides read TGTGCCAGCAGGATACAGGGGGCGCCGGGCTACACCTTC.

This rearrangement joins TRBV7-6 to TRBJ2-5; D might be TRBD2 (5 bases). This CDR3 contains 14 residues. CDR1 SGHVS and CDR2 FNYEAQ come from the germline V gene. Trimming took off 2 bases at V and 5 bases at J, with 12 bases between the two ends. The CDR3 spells CASSLMRVGETQYF. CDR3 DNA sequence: TGTGCCAGCAGCTTAATGCGGGTAGGGGAGACCCAGTACTTC.

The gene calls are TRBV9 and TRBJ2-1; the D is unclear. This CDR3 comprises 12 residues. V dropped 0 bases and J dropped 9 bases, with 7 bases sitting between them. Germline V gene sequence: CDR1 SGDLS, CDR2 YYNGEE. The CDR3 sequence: CASSVESSEQFF. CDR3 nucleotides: TGTGCCAGCAGCGTAGAATCGAGTGAGCAGTTCTTC.

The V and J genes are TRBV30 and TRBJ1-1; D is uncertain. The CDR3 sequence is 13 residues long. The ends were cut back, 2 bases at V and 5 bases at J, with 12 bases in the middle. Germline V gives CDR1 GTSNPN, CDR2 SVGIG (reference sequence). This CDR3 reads CAWSWPGQTEAFF. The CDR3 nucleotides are TGTGCCTGGAGTTGGCCAGGCCAAACTGAAGCTTTCTTT.

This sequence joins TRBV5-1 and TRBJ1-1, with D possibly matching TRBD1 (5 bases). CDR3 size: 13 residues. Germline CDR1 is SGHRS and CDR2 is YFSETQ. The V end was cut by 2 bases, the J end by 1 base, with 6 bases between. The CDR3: CASSFRGNTEAFF. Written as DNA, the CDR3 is TGCGCCAGCAGCTTTAGGGGGAACACTGAAGCTTTCTTT.

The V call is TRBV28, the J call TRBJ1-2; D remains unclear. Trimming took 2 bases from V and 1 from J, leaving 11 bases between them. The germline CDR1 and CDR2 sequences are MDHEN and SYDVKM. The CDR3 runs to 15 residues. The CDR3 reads CASSLGRDLNYGYTF. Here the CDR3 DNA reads TGTGCCAGCAGTTTAGGGAGAGACCTTAACTATGGCTACACCTTC.

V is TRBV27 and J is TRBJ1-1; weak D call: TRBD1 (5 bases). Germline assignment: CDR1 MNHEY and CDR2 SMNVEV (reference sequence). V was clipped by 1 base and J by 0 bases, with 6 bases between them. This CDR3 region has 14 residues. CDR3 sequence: CASSLWGMNTEAFF. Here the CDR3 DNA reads TGTGCCAGCAGTTTATGGGGCATGAACACTGAAGCTTTCTTT.

As DNA, the CDR3 is TGCAGCGTCAGCCCTTTGGGGGGAGGGCATGAGGAGACCCAGTACTTC. Residues: CSVSPLGGGHEETQYF. The rearrangement joins TRBV29-1 to TRBJ2-5, with TRBD2 identical over 7 bases. Germline assignment: CDR1 SQVTM and CDR2 ANQGSEA. This CDR3 has 16 residues. J was trimmed by 5 bases and V by 6 bases; bases with no gene match: 18.

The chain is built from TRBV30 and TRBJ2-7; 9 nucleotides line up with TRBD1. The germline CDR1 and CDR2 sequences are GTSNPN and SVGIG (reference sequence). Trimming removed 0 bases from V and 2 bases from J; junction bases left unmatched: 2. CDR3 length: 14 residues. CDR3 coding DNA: TGTGCCTGGAGTGTGGGACAGGGAACCTACGAGCAGTACTTC. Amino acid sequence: CAWSVGQGTYEQYF.

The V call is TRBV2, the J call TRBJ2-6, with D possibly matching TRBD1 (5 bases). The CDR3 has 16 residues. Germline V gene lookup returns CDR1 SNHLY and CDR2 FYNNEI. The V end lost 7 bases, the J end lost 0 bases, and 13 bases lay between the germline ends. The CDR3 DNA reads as TGTGCCAGCACCCGAAACAGGTTCTCTGGGGCCAACGTCCTGACTTTC. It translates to CASTRNRFSGANVLTF.